This T cell receptor beta chain was found in a study of CD4 T cells in relation to SARS-CoV-2 and coronaviruses. Study details: PBMCs were cultured with antigen for roughly nine days before TCR beta sequencing. Negative control cultures got HIV-1 Nef peptides or no peptide.

A remark on this clone: Antigen specificity is unknown.

The CDR3 runs to 16 residues. Germline CDR1 reads LGHNA; CDR2 reads YNFKEQ. V gave up 0 bases and J gave up 0 bases, with 9 bases separating them. General study points: Samples before the pandemic and after infection were not matched within any donor.

Repertoires were generated with immunoSEQ multiplex PCR, while TCRdb's copy carries only in-frame clones and drops some. The table includes almost 20,000 clones, 81% detected once. The unexposed donors gave CD4+ T cells in about 2011-2018, prior to COVID-19. CD4+ T cells were isolated from the cells after 10 days of culture. This receptor was taken from a human donor in good health. The V call is TRBV4-2, the J call TRBJ2-1; no reliable D call. The sample was CD4+ T cells from PBMCs, cultured in vitro. The CDR3 is CASSQELGNSYNEQFF. CDR3 sequence (DNA): TGTGCCAGCAGCCAAGAGTTAGGCAACTCCTACAATGAGCAGTTCTTC.